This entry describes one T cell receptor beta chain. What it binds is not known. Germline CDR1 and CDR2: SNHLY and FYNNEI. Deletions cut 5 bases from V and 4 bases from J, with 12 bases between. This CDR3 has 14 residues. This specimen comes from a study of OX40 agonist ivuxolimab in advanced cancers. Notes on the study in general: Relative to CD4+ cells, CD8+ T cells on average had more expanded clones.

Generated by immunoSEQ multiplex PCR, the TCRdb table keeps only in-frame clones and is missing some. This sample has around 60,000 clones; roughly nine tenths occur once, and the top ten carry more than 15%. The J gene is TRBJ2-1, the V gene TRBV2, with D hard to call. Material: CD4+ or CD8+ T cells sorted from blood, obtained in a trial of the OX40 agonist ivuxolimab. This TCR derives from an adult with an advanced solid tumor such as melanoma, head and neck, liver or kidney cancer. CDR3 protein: CASSRALLYNEQFF. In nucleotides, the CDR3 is TGTGCCAGCAGTCGGGCCCTGTTGTACAATGAGCAGTTCTTC.